The T cell receptor (beta chain) described here comes from a study of cytomegalovirus exposure and HLA in healthy donors. The junction had 1 base not matched to a gene; V was cut back by 3 bases and J by 2 bases. Germline V gene lookup returns CDR1 SGHVS and CDR2 FNYEAQ. This CDR3 has 15 amino acids. Whereas donors were nominally healthy upon sampling, unrecorded immune exposures were probable. PCR involved 60 Vbeta and 13 Jbeta primers. Clones were read by immunoSEQ multiplex PCR, and TCRdb kept only the in-frame ones, dropping some. This table holds 100,000 to 150,000 clones. The source is a man aged 18 to 29 in good health and CMV-seronegative. The chain recombines TRBV7-6 with TRBJ2-6; 7 bases are shared with TRBD1. Sequenced material: PBMCs. In DNA form, the CDR3 reads TGTGCCAGCAGCTTTACAGGGGCTGGGGCCAACGTCCTGACTTTC. It is translated as CASSFTGAGANVLTF.